Listed below are T cell receptor beta chains from one sample, sequenced in a study of PD-1 blockade in mismatch repair-deficient tumors. The data were produced by immunoSEQ multiplex PCR, yet TCRdb's version contains in-frame clones alone and is incomplete. The table lists 55,000 to 85,000 clones, around four fifths of them singletons. Material: peripheral blood, obtained 2 weeks after starting pembrolizumab. These TCRs come from an adult with mismatch repair-deficient cancer. Each CDR3 is given with its conserved first and last residue. A D gene is named only where the DNA matches it firmly. For some rows the clone size is stated as once, few or many, or as a class when expanded; others skip it.

CDR3: CASSPSVDTQYF; DNA: TGTGCCAGCAGCCCAAGTGTAGATACGCAGTATTTT; J: TRBJ2-3; D: NA; size: once; V: TRBV7-9
CDR3: CASSMGREQPQHF; DNA: TGTGCCAGTAGTATGGGGAGGGAGCAGCCCCAGCATTTT; J: TRBJ1-5; D: NA; size: few; V: TRBV19
CDR3: CAWRPKWAGANVLTF; DNA: TGTGCCTGGAGGCCGAAATGGGCTGGGGCCAACGTCCTGACTTTC; J: TRBJ2-6; D: NA; size: NA; V: TRBV30
CDR3: CASSSQREGYNEQFF; DNA: TGTGCCAGCAGCTCCCAGCGGGAGGGCTACAATGAGCAGTTCTTC; J: TRBJ2-1; D: TRBD2; size: NA; V: TRBV5-6
CDR3: CATSRGRDNEQFF; DNA: TGTGCCACCAGCAGAGGGCGGGACAATGAGCAGTTCTTC; J: TRBJ2-1; D: NA; size: NA; V: TRBV15
CDR3: CASSRRRAGSYEQYF; DNA: TGTGCCAGCAGCCGGAGGAGGGCCGGGTCCTACGAGCAGTACTTC; J: TRBJ2-7; D: NA; size: NA; V: TRBV7-9
CDR3: CASSLSPVNRGELFF; DNA: TGTGCCAGCAGCTTATCACCCGTAAACCGCGGGGAGCTGTTTTTT; J: TRBJ2-2; D: NA; size: NA; V: TRBV7-3
CDR3: CASSQDPGNNEQFF; DNA: TGCGCCAGCAGCCAAGATCCTGGGAACAATGAGCAGTTCTTC; J: TRBJ2-1; D: NA; size: NA; V: TRBV4-1
CDR3: CASFASGRAGSTDTQYF; DNA: TGTGCCAGCTTTGCTAGCGGGAGGGCCGGTAGCACAGATACGCAGTATTTT; J: TRBJ2-3; D: TRBD2; size: NA; V: TRBV5-6
CDR3: CASSAAYIDGGPQHF; DNA: TGCGCCAGCAGCGCAGCCTATATAGACGGCGGGCCCCAGCATTTT; J: TRBJ1-5; D: NA; size: NA; V: TRBV4-1
CDR3: CASTPDRGGLRTGELFF; DNA: TGTGCCAGTACTCCCGACAGGGGCGGCCTTAGGACCGGGGAGCTGTTTTTT; J: TRBJ2-2; D: TRBD1; size: NA; V: TRBV19
CDR3: CASSQERFGSYNEQFF; DNA: TGCGCCAGCAGCCAAGAGAGGTTCGGCTCCTACAATGAGCAGTTCTTC; J: TRBJ2-1; D: NA; size: NA; V: TRBV4-1
CDR3: CASSQEGGLDNEKLFF; DNA: TGTGCCAGCAGCCAAGAAGGAGGGCTTGATAATGAAAAACTGTTTTTT; J: TRBJ1-4; D: NA; size: NA; V: TRBV4-2
CDR3: CATLQSGGTDTQYF; DNA: TGTGCCACACTTCAGAGCGGCGGCACAGATACGCAGTATTTT; J: TRBJ2-3; D: NA; size: NA; V: TRBV6-1
CDR3: CASSYGKGGEGYTF; DNA: TGTGCCAGCAGTTACGGTAAAGGGGGCGAAGGCTACACCTTC; J: TRBJ1-2; D: TRBD1; size: NA; V: TRBV6-6
CDR3: CASSDGAGGYNEQFF; DNA: TGTGCCAGCAGTGACGGGGCGGGAGGCTACAATGAGCAGTTCTTC; J: TRBJ2-1; D: TRBD2; size: NA; V: TRBV6-4
CDR3: CASSLDGTNNQETQYF; DNA: TGTGCCAGCAGCTTAGACGGGACAAACAATCAAGAGACCCAGTACTTC; J: TRBJ2-5; D: NA; size: NA; V: TRBV11-3
CDR3: CASSLGRLAVYNEQFF; DNA: TGTGCCAGCAGCTTGGGTAGACTAGCGGTCTACAATGAGCAGTTCTTC; J: TRBJ2-1; D: TRBD2; size: NA; V: TRBV5-6
CDR3: CASSLVGGTGSSYNEQFF; DNA: TGTGCCAGCAGCTTAGTTGGTGGGACAGGGAGCTCCTACAATGAGCAGTTCTTC; J: TRBJ2-1; D: TRBD1; size: NA; V: TRBV11-2
CDR3: CASSLISGSVETQYF; DNA: TGTGCCAGCAGCTTAATTTCAGGGTCGGTAGAGACCCAGTACTTC; J: TRBJ2-5; D: NA; size: NA; V: TRBV11-3
CDR3: CASSPRVRTNEQFF; DNA: TGTGCCAGCAGTCCACGGGTCCGAACCAATGAGCAGTTCTTC; J: TRBJ2-1; D: NA; size: NA; V: TRBV27
CDR3: CASSRSGRPYNEQFF; DNA: TGCGCCAGCAGCCGCAGCGGGAGGCCCTACAATGAGCAGTTCTTC; J: TRBJ2-1; D: TRBD2; size: NA; V: TRBV4-3
CDR3: CASSPSGRSSHEQFF; DNA: TGTGCCAGCAGCCCTAGCGGGAGGTCATCCCATGAGCAGTTCTTC; J: TRBJ2-1; D: TRBD2; size: NA; V: TRBV7-2
CDR3: CASSMRVEGGYTF; DNA: TGTGCCAGCAGTATGAGGGTAGAGGGTGGCTACACCTTC; J: TRBJ1-2; D: NA; size: NA; V: TRBV6-5
CDR3: CASSAPNTEAFF; DNA: TGTGCCAGCAGCGCACCAAACACTGAAGCTTTCTTT; J: TRBJ1-1; D: NA; size: NA; V: TRBV11-3